The 20 T cell receptor beta chains below all came from one sample that was sequenced in a study of response to subunit inactivated influenza vaccine. MiXCR was run by TCRdb on the RT-PCR reads, yielding one entry per CDR3 protein. The sample has about 620,000 distinct CDR3 sequences; 12% are singletons. This material consisted of PBMCs from blood, taken on the day of vaccination. The receptors shown here come from a man aged 50 to 59 who received an inactivated influenza vaccine.

This clonotype was detected many times. The rearrangement joins TRBV6-4 to TRBJ2-3, with no clear D. Trimming cost V 6 bases and J 0 bases, with 7 bases left between them. The CDR3 runs 13 residues. CDR1 is MRHNA and CDR2 is SNTAGT in the germline V gene. The CDR3 coding sequence is TGTGCCAGCAGGGGCGGAAGCACAGATACGCAGTATTTT. It yields the protein CASRGGSTDTQYF.

This clonotype turned up a few times. V is TRBV28 and J is TRBJ2-5; TRBD1 matches 10 bases. V lost 2 bases and J lost 0; bases outside the gene matches: 6. Germline values: CDR1 MDHEN, CDR2 SYDVKM. The CDR3 is made up of 17 amino acids. DNA of the CDR3: TGTGCCAGCAGTTTACAACGGACAGGGGGGGACCAAGAGACCCAGTACTTC. Its protein is CASSLQRTGGDQETQYF.

This clonotype was observed a handful of times. The rearrangement joins TRBV4-3 to TRBJ2-1; D is perhaps TRBD2 (6 bases). The germline V and J ends were trimmed by 0 bases and 4 bases, with 16 bases remaining between them. The CDR3 sequence is 17 residues long. Germline V lookup: CDR1 LGHNA, CDR2 YSLEER. The CDR3 is CASSQDYLARMYNEQFF. The CDR3, as DNA: TGCGCCAGCAGCCAAGATTATCTAGCGAGGATGTACAATGAGCAGTTCTTC.

A word on this clonotype: This likely comes from a read error, as the CDR3 has no conserved phenylalanine or tryptophan at its end. V and J are TRBV3-1 and TRBJ2-3; no firm D call. V lost 1 base and J lost 5, with 4 bases in between. The CDR3 consists of 12 residues. Germline CDR1 and CDR2: LGHDT and YNNKEL (reference sequence). The CDR3 here is CASSQVKDTQYL. The DNA for the CDR3 is TGTGCCAGCAGCCAAGTAAAAGATACGCAGTATCTT.

This clonotype has a handful of counts. The chain has TRBV9 and TRBJ2-2; 11 positions agree with TRBD2. This CDR3 comprises 17 residues. Looked up from germline, CDR1 is SGDLS and CDR2 is YYNGEE. J was trimmed by 7 bases and V by 3 bases; bases with no gene match: 11. The CDR3 protein is CASSALSGGALIGELFF. Here the CDR3 DNA reads TGTGCCAGCAGCGCCCTTAGCGGGGGGGCTTTAATCGGGGAGCTGTTTTTT.

This clonotype came up a few times. V usage is TRBV7-2 and J usage is TRBJ2-1; TRBD1 might be the D (5 bases). Trimming removed 3 bases from V and 2 bases from J, with 11 bases in between. Germline CDR1 SGHTA, CDR2 FQGNSA. There are 15 residues in the CDR3. The CDR3 here is CASSFYRGTYNEQFF. CDR3 nucleotides: TGTGCCAGCAGCTTCTATAGGGGAACCTACAATGAGCAGTTCTTC.

V and J are TRBV4-1 and TRBJ1-2; possibly TRBD1 for D (5 bases). Trimming shortened V by 5 bases and J by 10 bases, and 14 bases separated the two germline ends. Germline CDR1 and CDR2: MGHRA and YSYEKL. The CDR3 is 12 amino acids. Here the CDR3 reads CASSGREGFYTF. CDR3 coding DNA: TGCGCCAGCAGCGGCCGGGAGGGGTTCTACACCTTC.

J is TRBJ2-2 and V is TRBV5-1, with no clear D. The V end lost 0 bases, the J end lost 6 bases, and 9 bases lay between the germline ends. This CDR3 spans 14 amino acids. Per germline, CDR1 SGHRS and CDR2 YFSETQ. This CDR3 reads CASSLVGLSGELFF. Here the CDR3 DNA reads TGCGCCAGCAGCTTGGTGGGGTTATCCGGGGAGCTGTTTTTT.

The rearrangement joins TRBV4-1 to TRBJ2-3; D is unclear. The V gene's germline CDR1 is MGHRA and CDR2 YSYEKL. V dropped 1 base and J dropped 0 bases, with 11 bases sitting between them. The CDR3 spans 16 residues. The CDR3 protein is CASSQAIGTSTDTQYF. CDR3 coding DNA: TGCGCCAGCAGCCAAGCAATCGGTACAAGCACAGATACGCAGTATTTT.

This clonotype showed up just a few times. CDR3 loop: CASSLGDRAAEAFF. The CDR3 coding sequence is TGCGCCAGCAGCTTGGGGGACAGGGCAGCTGAAGCTTTCTTT. The chain is built from TRBV5-1 and TRBJ1-1; TRBD1 matches 9 bases. This CDR3 is built from 14 residues. Trimming took 0 bases from V and 6 from J; bases not matched to a gene: 3. Germline V lookup: CDR1 SGHRS, CDR2 YFSETQ.

The genes are TRBV5-1 and TRBJ2-2; 7 positions agree with TRBD1. CDR3 size: 15 residues. V lost 1 base to trimming and J lost 6 bases; unmatched junction nucleotides: 6. Looked up from germline, CDR1 is SGHRS and CDR2 is YFSETQ. In nucleotides, the CDR3 is TGCGCCAGCAGCTTGCGCGTAACAGGGGCCGGGGAGCTGTTTTTT. Its translation is CASSLRVTGAGELFF.

This clonotype has just a few counts. V usage is TRBV20-1 and J usage is TRBJ1-3; D is unresolved. The V end was cut by 1 base, the J end by 0 bases, with 7 bases between. The CDR3 runs to 14 residues. Germline V lookup: CDR1 DFQATT, CDR2 SNEGSKA (reference sequence). CDR3 residues: CSARVSNSGNTIYF. CDR3 nucleotide sequence: TGCAGTGCTAGAGTATCCAACTCTGGAAACACCATATATTTT.

The V gene is TRBV12-3 or TRBV12-4, the J gene TRBJ2-7; maybe TRBD1 (5 bases). The V gene lost 4 bases and the J gene lost 0 bases, with 10 bases spanning the gap. This CDR3 is 14 amino acids long. The CDR3: CASSSAGFSYEQYF. The CDR3 DNA is TGTGCCAGCAGTTCCGCAGGGTTCTCCTACGAGCAGTACTTC.

The gene calls are TRBV7-9 and TRBJ2-7, with D tentatively TRBD2 (5 bases). CDR1 is SEHNR and CDR2 is FQNEAQ in the germline V gene (reference sequence). Between the trimmed V and J ends, which lost 4 bases and 5 bases, there was a span of 12 bases. The CDR3 sequence is 13 residues long. As DNA, the CDR3 is TGTGCCAGCAGCTCGAGTTCGAGGGACGAGCAGTACTTC. Translating gives CASSSSSRDEQYF.

The V and J genes are TRBV28 and TRBJ2-7; D possibly corresponds to TRBD1 (6 bases). Germline V gene sequence: CDR1 MDHEN, CDR2 SYDVKM. The V end was cut by 8 bases, the J end by 3 bases, with 14 bases between. This CDR3 is built from 13 residues. The CDR3 nucleotides are TGTGCCAGCCTTAGGGTAGGGGGCTACGAGCAGTACTTC. Its translation: CASLRVGGYEQYF.

The V and J genes are TRBV6-1 and TRBJ1-4, with 7 nucleotides matching TRBD1. Germline loops: CDR1 MNHNS, CDR2 SASEGT. The CDR3 loop spans 12 amino acids. V trimming: 8 bases; J trimming: 3 bases; junction bases outside the gene matches: 0. CDR3: CASDRANEKLFF. As DNA, the CDR3 is TGTGCCAGCGACAGGGCTAATGAAAAACTGTTTTTT.

The sample holds many counts of this clonotype. The chain uses TRBV20-1 and TRBJ2-6, with a weak D call TRBD1 (5 bases). The germline V and J ends were trimmed by 4 bases and 1 base, with 8 bases remaining between them. Germline values: CDR1 DFQATT, CDR2 SNEGSKA (reference sequence). This CDR3 has 14 amino acids. The chain's CDR3 is CSATPGSGANVLTF. CDR3 DNA sequence: TGCAGTGCTACCCCAGGGTCTGGGGCCAACGTCCTGACTTTC.

This clonotype turned up a few times. CDR3: CAWSLDQWYGNTIYF. In nucleotides, the CDR3 is TGTGCCTGGAGCTTGGACCAGTGGTATGGAAACACCATATATTTT. This rearrangement joins TRBV30 to TRBJ1-3; D gene ambiguous. Between the trimmed V and J ends, which lost 3 bases and 3 bases, there was a span of 15 bases. The germline gives CDR1 GTSNPN, CDR2 SVGIG (reference sequence). The CDR3 has 15 amino acids.

This clonotype was seen a handful of times. The chain recombines TRBV10-3 with TRBJ2-6, with TRBD1 matching 7 bases. V lost 9 bases, J lost 11 bases, and 10 bases stayed unmatched. The germline gives CDR1 ENHRY, CDR2 SYGVKD. There are 13 residues in the CDR3. DNA for the CDR3: TGTGCCATTAAAGCCGGGACAGAGTACGTCCTGACTTTC. It is translated as CAIKAGTEYVLTF.

CDR3 bases: TGCAGCTTCAATTCCTACAATGAGCAGTTCTTC. This codes for CSFNSYNEQFF. The rearrangement joins TRBV29-1 to TRBJ2-1; D gene uncertain. This CDR3 has 11 residues. V gave up 8 bases and J gave up 1 base, with 6 bases separating them. CDR1 and CDR2 from the germline V gene are SQVTM and ANQGSEA.